This T cell receptor (beta chain) was sequenced for a study of T-cell reconstitution after alpha-beta-depleted transplantation in children. The authors prepared the TCRbeta library with unique molecular identifiers. TCRdb analysed the PCR reads with MiXCR anew, one entry per CDR3 protein. The sample carries hundreds of thousands of distinct CDR3 sequences, about 12% recorded once. V dropped 3 bases and J dropped 6; count of bases not matched to a gene: 14. The CDR3 is 17 residues long. This chain links TRBV12-3 or TRBV12-4 with TRBJ2-7, with TRBD2 matching 10 bases. Sequencing used PBMCs from the stem cell graft donor, obtained from the stem cell graft. The receptor comes from a human donor who donated a stem cell graft to a child with acute lymphoblastic leukemia. Here the CDR3 DNA reads TGTGCCAGCAGTTTCGGAATAGCGGGGGGTCCTAAGAGCGAGCAGTACTTC. Its translation is CASSFGIAGGPKSEQYF.